A single sample gave rise to the 18 T cell receptor beta chains below, sequenced in a study of CD8+CD57+ T cells in acquired aplastic anemia. The sequenced patients had an expansion of CD8+CD57+ cells seen by flow cytometry. Profiling of TCR beta VDJ combinations and CDR3 sequences used genomic DNA as template. MiXCR, applied by TCRdb to the reads, yields one record per CDR3 protein. This table holds 150,000 to 200,000 distinct CDR3 sequences, 48% found once. The sequencing input was sorted CD4+, CD8+, or CD8+CD57+ T cells (not recorded which) from PBMCs. These receptors all come from a human donor with aplastic anemia.

The J gene is TRBJ2-1, the V gene TRBV20-1, with 10 bases aligning to TRBD2. The germline CDR1 and CDR2 sequences are DFQATT and SNEGSKA (reference sequence). This CDR3 contains 15 residues. V gave up 6 bases and J gave up 8 bases; unmatched junction bases: 13. The CDR3 bases are TGCAGTGCCTACCCGATAGCGGGAGGATACGATGAGCAGTTCTTC. It yields the protein CSAYPIAGGYDEQFF.

The chain joins TRBV11-2 to TRBJ2-1; tentative D call: TRBD2 (5 bases). Trimming pared 5 bases from V and 4 bases from J, leaving 15 bases between. The CDR3 extends over 15 amino acids. CDR1 and CDR2 from the germline V gene are SGHAT and FQNNGV. The CDR3 region has the DNA TGTGCCAGCAGCCAGACTCTAGGGAGTTACAATGAGCAGTTCTTC. Translating it yields CASSQTLGSYNEQFF.

The rearrangement uses TRBV12-3 or TRBV12-4 and TRBJ1-5, with a weak D call TRBD1 (5 bases). CDR3 length equals 14 residues. V gave up 7 bases and J gave up 2 bases, with 12 bases separating them. CDR3 loop: CASTYSQGNQPQHF. In DNA, the CDR3 is TGTGCCAGCACTTACTCACAGGGCAATCAGCCCCAGCATTTT.

This clonotype was seen ten or more times. The chain carries TRBV11-1 and TRBJ1-6, with D unresolved. Per germline, CDR1 SGHAT and CDR2 FQDESV (reference sequence). The V gene lost 3 bases and the J gene lost 6 bases, with 15 bases spanning the gap. The CDR3 sequence is 16 residues long. This CDR3 reads CASSFGRISTNSPLHF. CDR3 sequence (DNA): TGTGCCAGCAGCTTCGGTCGTATCAGTACTAATTCACCCCTCCACTTT.

The V gene is TRBV24-1, the J gene TRBJ2-3; D is undetermined. The V end lost 3 bases, the J end lost 1 base, and 4 bases lay between the germline ends. This CDR3 is 13 amino acids long. CDR1 is KGHDR and CDR2 is SFDVKD in the germline V gene. CDR3 in DNA: TGTGCCACCAGTGATCCAGGCACAGATACGCAGTATTTT. Translation gives CATSDPGTDTQYF.

The gene calls are TRBV25-1 and TRBJ1-1; a weak D match, TRBD1 (5 bases). Trimming removed 5 bases at V and 6 bases at J, with 22 bases between. There are 16 residues in the CDR3. Germline V lookup: CDR1 MGHDK, CDR2 SYGVNS. CDR3 nucleotide sequence: TGTGCCAGCAGTTCAGTCCTCCGGGGAGGGGCTGCTGAAGCTTTCTTT. It translates to CASSSVLRGGAAEAFF.

This clonotype was seen more than once but under ten times. The chain joins TRBV2 to TRBJ2-7; D might be TRBD2 (6 bases). The germline V gene has CDR1 SNHLY and CDR2 FYNNEI. The CDR3 extends over 15 amino acids. The V end was cut by 6 bases, the J end by 3 bases, with 18 bases between. The CDR3 region has the DNA TGTGCCAGCAGGCGATCGGGAGTAACGGACTACGAGCAGTACTTC. Translated: CASRRSGVTDYEQYF. Drawing the rest from reference TRBV2 and TRBJ2-7, the complete variable domain is EPEVTQTPSHQVTQMGQEVILRCVPISNHLYFYWYRQILGQKVEFLVSFYNNEISEKSEIFDDQFSVERPDGSNFTLKIRSTKLEDSAMYFCASRRSGVTDYEQYFGPGTRLTVT.

Ten or more counts support this clonotype. The J gene is TRBJ1-5, the V gene TRBV6-1; TRBD1 matches 7 bases. Germline V gene data show CDR1 as MNHNS and CDR2 as SASEGT. There are 15 residues in the CDR3. With V trimmed by 6 bases and J by 6 bases, 11 bases remained unmatched. The CDR3 reads CASRGGQAESQPQHF. The CDR3, as DNA: TGTGCCAGCAGAGGCGGACAGGCTGAAAGTCAGCCCCAGCATTTT.

This clonotype was seen only a few times. The V gene is TRBV25-1, the J gene TRBJ1-5; D is possibly TRBD1 (5 bases). Germline CDR1 reads MGHDK; CDR2 reads SYGVNS. The CDR3 extends over 15 amino acids. Deletions cut 7 bases from V and 6 bases from J, with 19 bases between. The CDR3 DNA reads as TGTGCCAGCACCCCCCCCCTCAGGGTTCCTCAGCCCCAGCATTTT. Its translation: CASTPPLRVPQPQHF.

This clonotype occurred many times. The genes are TRBV30 and TRBJ2-7, with 8 nucleotides matching TRBD2. The CDR3 has 11 residues. CDR1 is GTSNPN and CDR2 is SVGIG in the germline V gene (reference sequence). Germline trimming cut 5 bases from V and 4 bases from J; bases unmatched to any gene: 1. The CDR3 region is CAWRGGYEQYF. CDR3 coding DNA: TGTGCCTGGCGGGGGGGGTACGAGCAGTACTTC.

This clonotype has ten or more counts. The rearrangement links TRBV19 to TRBJ1-2; no definite D call. V was trimmed by 7 bases and J by 2 bases, leaving 11 bases between them. The CDR3 runs to 13 residues. Germline lookup yields CDR1 LNHDA and CDR2 SQIVND (reference sequence). This chain's CDR3 is CASNGDWNYGYTF. CDR3 DNA sequence: TGTGCCAGTAACGGGGATTGGAACTATGGCTACACCTTC.

Note on this clonotype: A much bigger clone sits one base away, suggesting this may be a read error. V usage is TRBV4-2 and J usage is TRBJ2-1, with 7 bases aligning to TRBD2. Germline V gene data show CDR1 as LGHNA and CDR2 as YNFKEQ. This CDR3 comprises 16 residues. V gave up 4 bases and J gave up 0 bases; unmatched junction bases: 6. As DNA, the CDR3 is TGTGCCAGCAGCCGGGAGGGGACCAGCTCCTACAATGAGCAGTTCTTC. Its translation is CASSREGTSSYNEQFF.

J is TRBJ2-5 and V is TRBV20-1; D is uncertain. V lost 3 bases, J lost 4 bases, and 12 bases lay in between. Germline loops: CDR1 DFQATT, CDR2 SNEGSKA (reference sequence). The CDR3 extends over 13 amino acids. CDR3 protein: CSARMGSLETQYF. DNA for the CDR3: TGCAGTGCTAGGATGGGTTCTCTAGAGACCCAGTACTTC.

The table lists this clonotype with a few counts. This rearrangement joins TRBV7-2 to TRBJ1-6; 7 nucleotides line up with TRBD1. Germline CDR1 reads SGHTA; CDR2 reads FQGNSA. CDR3 length equals 13 residues. Germline trimming cut 7 bases from V and 6 bases from J; bases unmatched to any gene: 3. CDR3 sequence reads: CASNRDSNSPLHF. CDR3 in DNA: TGTGCCAGCAATCGGGACAGTAATTCACCCCTCCACTTT.

Notes on this clonotype: A much larger clone is a single base away; this may be a read error. The chain recombines TRBV12-3 or TRBV12-4 with TRBJ2-5; the match to TRBD1 covers 7 bases. The V gene end was trimmed by 7 bases and the J gene end by 2 bases; junction bases not matched to a gene: 13. This CDR3 spans 16 amino acids. CDR3 sequence reads: CASKRGRNAIQETQYF. CDR3 DNA: TGTGCCAGCAAAAGGGGGCGCAACGCTATACAAGAGACCCAGTACTTC.

This clonotype was seen more than once but under ten times. The rearrangement uses TRBV5-6 and TRBJ1-5, with D possibly matching TRBD1 (5 bases). In germline, CDR1 is SGHDT, CDR2 YYEEEE. Trimming stripped 0 bases from V and 2 bases from J, with 12 bases between. The CDR3 extends over 16 amino acids. CDR3 nucleotides: TGTGCCAGCAGCTTGGAGGGTGACAGCGGCAATCAGCCCCAGCATTTT. Protein sequence: CASSLEGDSGNQPQHF.

This rearrangement joins TRBV7-2 to TRBJ1-2; D is uncertain. Trimming shortened V by 5 bases and J by 0 bases, and 7 bases separated the two germline ends. The CDR3 loop spans 13 amino acids. Per the germline V gene, CDR1 is SGHTA and CDR2 is FQGNSA. The CDR3 sequence: CASSVIANYGYTF. The CDR3 nucleotides are TGTGCCAGCAGCGTGATCGCTAACTATGGCTACACCTTC.

The chain is built from TRBV5-1 and TRBJ2-1, with 14 bases matching TRBD2. The CDR3 length is 16 residues. In germline, CDR1 is SGHRS, CDR2 YFSETQ. The trim removed 1 base at V and 8 bases at J, leaving 5 bases unmatched. The CDR3 sequence: CASSLTGTSGSDEQFF. CDR3 sequence (DNA): TGCGCCAGCAGCTTGACCGGGACTAGCGGGAGTGATGAGCAGTTCTTC.